The clone carrying this TCR beta chain turned up a few times. The data derive from a study of response to subunit inactivated influenza vaccine. MiXCR was run by TCRdb on the RT-PCR reads, yielding one entry per CDR3 protein. The table includes 430,000 or so distinct CDR3 sequences, approximately 11% detected once. The source was PBMCs from blood, collected roughly 45 days after vaccination. The TCR sequence derives from a man in his fifties or sixties who received an inactivated influenza vaccine.

The CDR3 spells CASSRQPAYEQYF. The CDR3 nucleotides are TGTGCCAGCAGCCGACAGCCGGCCTACGAGCAGTACTTC. The chain recombines TRBV3-1 with TRBJ2-7; D perhaps matches TRBD1 (5 bases). The CDR3 sequence is 13 residues long. V lost 4 bases and J lost 2, with 9 bases in between. From germline, CDR1 is LGHDT and CDR2 YNNKEL (reference sequence).